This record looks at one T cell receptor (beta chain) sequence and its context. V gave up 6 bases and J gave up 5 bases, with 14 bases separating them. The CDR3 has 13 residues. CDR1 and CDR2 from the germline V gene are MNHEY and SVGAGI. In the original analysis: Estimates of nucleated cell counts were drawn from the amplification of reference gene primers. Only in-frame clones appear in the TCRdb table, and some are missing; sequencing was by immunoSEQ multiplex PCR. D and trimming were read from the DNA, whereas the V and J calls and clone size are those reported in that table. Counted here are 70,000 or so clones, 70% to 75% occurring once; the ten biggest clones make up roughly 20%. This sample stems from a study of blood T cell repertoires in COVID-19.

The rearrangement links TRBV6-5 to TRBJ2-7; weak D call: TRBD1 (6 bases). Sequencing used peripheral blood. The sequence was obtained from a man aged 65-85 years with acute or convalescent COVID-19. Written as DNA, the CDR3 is TGTGCCAGCAGACGACAGGACCCCCACGAGCAGTACTTC. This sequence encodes CASRRQDPHEQYF.